The sequence of this TCR beta chain was determined in a study of cytomegalovirus exposure and HLA in healthy donors. Study-level information: Among roughly 180 million T cells, an earlier analysis found around 100 million unique TCR beta sequences. Of all 400 or so donors who were genotyped, 81% belonged to the Caucasian-associated ancestry cluster.

V lost 2 bases, J lost 4 bases, and 10 bases lay in between. Germline-derived CDR1 and CDR2 are SGHNT and YYREEE (reference sequence). CDR3 length: 15 amino acids. This clone is a singleton in its sample. A multiplex PCR was run with 60 Vbeta primers and 13 Jbeta primers. In the original processing: An analysis performed later counted about 80 million unique TCR beta chains (roughly 11 million of them shared). Produced via immunoSEQ multiplex PCR; TCRdb's table is partial and in-frame only. V, J and clone size reflect that table, while D and trimming were determined from the DNA. Altogether about 63,000 clones are present, 65% to 85% being singletons, with the ten largest covering nearly 3%.

The TCR comes from a woman aged 30 to 39 in good health and CMV-seronegative. J is TRBJ2-6 and V is TRBV5-4, with D possibly matching TRBD1 (6 bases). Specimen: PBMCs. CDR3 DNA sequence: TGTGCCAGCAGCTTCCAGGGGTTGGGGGCCAACGTCCTGACTTTC. Translating it yields CASSFQGLGANVLTF. Full variable domain (outside the CDR3, taken from reference TRBV5-4 and TRBJ2-6): ETGVTQSPTHLIKTRGQQVTLRCSSQSGHNTVSWYQQALGQGPQFIFQYYREEENGRGNFPPRFSGLQFPNYSSELNVNALELDDSALYLCASSFQGLGANVLTFGAGSRLTVL.